These 9 T cell receptor beta chains share one sample of origin, sequenced in a study of T-cell reconstitution after alpha-beta-depleted transplantation in children. For TCRbeta, the library was prepared with unique molecular identifiers. Each CDR3 protein gets one entry after TCRdb re-called the PCR reads with MiXCR. The sample lists about half a million distinct CDR3 sequences, approximately 12% occurring once. Source: PBMCs from the stem cell graft donor, taken from the stem cell graft. The source of these receptors is a human donor who donated a stem cell graft to a child with combined immunodeficiency.

The V call is TRBV20-1, the J call TRBJ1-5; TRBD1 matches at 7 bases. This CDR3 is 14 amino acids long. With 5 bases clipped from V and 2 bases from J, the junction kept 6 bases outside the gene matches. Germline V gene sequence: CDR1 DFQATT, CDR2 SNEGSKA (reference sequence). The CDR3 DNA is TGCAGTGCTGGGTTTGGACAGGGCAATCAGCCCCAGCATTTT. Encoded protein: CSAGFGQGNQPQHF.

This clonotype was counted only a few times. V and J are TRBV6-5 and TRBJ2-4; D ambiguous. The germline V gene encodes CDR1 MNHEY and CDR2 SVGAGI. V dropped 0 bases and J dropped 5 bases, with 14 bases sitting between them. The length of the CDR3 is 16 residues. This CDR3 reads CASSYSGPWAQNIQYF. In DNA, the CDR3 is TGTGCCAGCAGTTACTCTGGTCCGTGGGCCCAAAACATTCAGTACTTC.

This clonotype turned up a few times. The chain's CDR3 is CASSPLGQGAYEQFF. In nucleotides, the CDR3 is TGTGCCAGCAGCCCCCTGGGACAGGGGGCCTATGAGCAGTTCTTC. The rearrangement joins TRBV6-5 to TRBJ2-1, with 12 bases matching TRBD1. Germline V lookup: CDR1 MNHEY, CDR2 SVGAGI. The V segment lost 6 bases and the J segment 8 bases; nucleotides outside the gene matches: 8. There are 15 residues in the CDR3.

This chain uses TRBV12-3 or TRBV12-4 with TRBJ2-1; a possible D gene is TRBD1 (5 bases). V lost 6 bases and J lost 6, with 9 bases in between. This CDR3 is 12 amino acids long. CDR3 bases: TGTGCCAGCAGCATCAGGGTCAATGAGCAGTTCTTC. Its protein product is CASSIRVNEQFF.

This clonotype was seen repeatedly, ten times or more. The gene calls are TRBV5-1 and TRBJ1-2; unclear D gene. V lost 2 bases and J lost 0, with 5 bases in between. Germline V gene sequence: CDR1 SGHRS, CDR2 YFSETQ. CDR3 length: 13 residues. The CDR3 spells CASSLGPNYGYTF. CDR3 sequence (DNA): TGCGCCAGCAGCTTAGGACCTAACTATGGCTACACCTTC.

The chain links TRBV5-1 to TRBJ1-1, with a weak D call TRBD1 (6 bases). The CDR3 length is 16 residues. V was pared by 3 bases and J by 4 bases, with 19 bases between. Germline V gives CDR1 SGHRS, CDR2 YFSETQ. CDR3 bases: TGCGCCAGCAGCTCAACCTCCTGGGGGGCCTCCACTGAAGCTTTCTTT. The encoded protein is CASSSTSWGASTEAFF.

This clonotype was counted at least ten times. The V call is TRBV7-2, the J call TRBJ2-5, with D uncertain. The CDR3 sequence is 13 residues long. Germline V lookup: CDR1 SGHTA, CDR2 FQGNSA. V gave up 4 bases and J gave up 6 bases, with 12 bases separating them. CDR3 DNA: TGTGCCAGCAGCTCCGAGTCCGGCAAGACCCAGTACTTC. It encodes CASSSESGKTQYF. Supplemented by reference TRBV7-2 and TRBJ2-5, the full variable domain reads GAGVSQSPSNKVTEKGKDVELRCDPISGHTALYWYRQSLGQGLEFLIYFQGNSAPDKSGLPSDRFSAERTGGSVSTLTIQRTQQEDSAVYLCASSSESGKTQYFGPGTRLLVL.

The table lists this clonotype with a few counts. V gene TRBV14 combines with J gene TRBJ2-1; D gene unclear. Trimming shortened V by 3 bases and J by 4 bases, and 4 bases separated the two germline ends. The V gene's germline CDR1 is SGHDN and CDR2 FVKESK. The CDR3 runs 12 residues. The CDR3 loop reads CASSHVYNEQFF. In DNA form, the CDR3 reads TGTGCCAGCAGCCACGTATACAATGAGCAGTTCTTC.

This clonotype was recorded many times. This chain joins TRBV12-5 and TRBJ2-7; D gene uncertain. V dropped 7 bases and J dropped 2 bases, with 18 bases sitting between them. The CDR3 runs 15 residues. The germline V gene has CDR1 LGHNT and CDR2 FRNRAP. Here the CDR3 reads CASADPYLAAYEQYF. The CDR3 DNA is TGTGCTAGTGCCGACCCTTACCTGGCAGCCTACGAGCAGTACTTC. Looking up the rest from reference TRBV12-5 and TRBJ2-7 gives the full variable domain: DARVTQTPRHKVTEMGQEVTMRCQPILGHNTVFWYRQTMMQGLELLAYFRNRAPLDDSGMPKDRFSAEMPDATLATLKIQPSEPRDSAVYFCASADPYLAAYEQYFGPGTRLTVT.